A selection of T cell receptor beta chains follows, all from one sample in a study of blood T cells in healthy people across ages. TCRdb recomputed calls from the 5' RACE reads with MiXCR, one row per CDR3 protein. The profile shows about a million distinct CDR3 sequences, roughly 48% of them singletons. Material for sequencing was blood. These receptor sequences come from a man aged 25 to 40 in good health. Both conserved end residues are part of each CDR3. The D gene is left open where the match is weak. Only some rows state a clone size, as once, few, many or a class for expanded clones.

D gene: NA
V gene: TRBV10-3
clone size: NA
J gene: TRBJ2-7
CDR3 protein: CAISESLHPEQYF
CDR3 DNA: TGTGCCATCAGTGAGTCTCTTCACCCCGAGCAGTACTTC

D gene: TRBD1
V gene: TRBV12-3/TRBV12-4
clone size: NA
J gene: TRBJ2-1
CDR3 protein: CASSVSGQPRGEQFF
CDR3 DNA: TGTGCCAGCAGTGTTTCGGGACAGCCGCGCGGTGAGCAGTTCTTC

D gene: TRBD1
V gene: TRBV6-6
clone size: NA
J gene: TRBJ1-2
CDR3 protein: CASRTGSDYGYTF
CDR3 DNA: TGTGCCAGCAGGACAGGGAGCGACTATGGCTACACCTTC

D gene: NA
V gene: TRBV13
clone size: NA
J gene: TRBJ1-1
CDR3 protein: CASDEGGGTEAFF
CDR3 DNA: TGTGCCAGCGACGAGGGTGGGGGCACTGAAGCTTTCTTT

D gene: NA
V gene: TRBV7-8
clone size: NA
J gene: TRBJ2-1
CDR3 protein: CASSLGRGRYNEQFF
CDR3 DNA: TGTGCCAGCAGCTTAGGACGGGGTCGGTACAATGAGCAGTTCTTC

D gene: NA
V gene: TRBV2
clone size: NA
J gene: TRBJ2-7
CDR3 protein: CASSAWQNSAYEQYF
CDR3 DNA: TGTGCCAGCAGTGCTTGGCAGAATTCAGCCTACGAGCAGTACTTC

D gene: NA
V gene: TRBV6-5
clone size: NA
J gene: TRBJ2-3
CDR3 protein: CASTTSGDTQYF
CDR3 DNA: TGTGCCAGCACCACCAGTGGCGATACGCAGTATTTT

D gene: NA
V gene: TRBV12-5
clone size: NA
J gene: TRBJ2-1
CDR3 protein: CASGLVGVNEQFF
CDR3 DNA: TGTGCTAGTGGTTTGGTCGGGGTCAATGAGCAGTTCTTC

D gene: TRBD1
V gene: TRBV4-1
clone size: NA
J gene: TRBJ2-7
CDR3 protein: CASSYTLIDRGDGGEQYF
CDR3 DNA: TGCGCCAGCAGCTACACGCTCATCGACAGGGGCGATGGGGGCGAGCAGTACTTC

D gene: NA
V gene: TRBV6-1
clone size: NA
J gene: TRBJ1-5
CDR3 protein: CASTSDNYQPQHF
CDR3 DNA: TGTGCCAGCACCAGCGACAACTATCAGCCCCAGCATTTT

D gene: TRBD1
V gene: TRBV12-3/TRBV12-4
clone size: few
J gene: TRBJ2-4
CDR3 protein: CASRGDRGRDIQYF
CDR3 DNA: TGTGCCAGCAGAGGGGACAGGGGAAGGGACATTCAGTACTTC

D gene: NA
V gene: TRBV24-1
clone size: once
J gene: TRBJ2-7
CDR3 protein: CATSDFSKYEQYF
CDR3 DNA: TGTGCCACCAGTGATTTTTCAAAGTACGAGCAGTACTTC

D gene: NA
V gene: TRBV7-2
clone size: NA
J gene: TRBJ2-2
CDR3 protein: CASSLGLVDGELFF
CDR3 DNA: TGTGCCAGCAGCTTAGGTTTAGTAGACGGGGAGCTGTTTTTT

D gene: NA
V gene: TRBV15
clone size: few
J gene: TRBJ2-7
CDR3 protein: CATRTDTSYEQYF
CDR3 DNA: TGTGCCACCCGGACAGATACCTCCTACGAGCAGTACTTC

D gene: NA
V gene: TRBV7-6
clone size: few
J gene: TRBJ2-7
CDR3 protein: CASSLGPGHGTYEQYF
CDR3 DNA: TGTGCCAGCAGCTTAGGGCCGGGACACGGAACCTACGAGCAGTACTTC

D gene: NA
V gene: TRBV6-1
clone size: NA
J gene: TRBJ2-4
CDR3 protein: CASSEEVVAKNIQYF
CDR3 DNA: TGTGCCAGCAGTGAAGAGGTAGTAGCCAAAAACATTCAGTACTTC

D gene: TRBD1
V gene: TRBV20-1
clone size: NA
J gene: TRBJ2-1
CDR3 protein: CSAAAGQGINEQFF
CDR3 DNA: TGCAGTGCCGCGGCGGGACAGGGAATCAATGAGCAGTTCTTC

D gene: TRBD1
V gene: TRBV12-3/TRBV12-4
clone size: few
J gene: TRBJ2-1
CDR3 protein: CASIPTGGAHNEQFF
CDR3 DNA: TGTGCCAGCATCCCTACAGGGGGAGCCCACAATGAGCAGTTCTTC

D gene: NA
V gene: TRBV29-1
clone size: NA
J gene: TRBJ2-7
CDR3 protein: CSVRRGNSYEQYF
CDR3 DNA: TGCAGCGTTCGCCGGGGCAACTCCTACGAGCAGTACTTC

D gene: NA
V gene: TRBV21-1
clone size: NA
J gene: TRBJ2-7
CDR3 protein: CASTLKPGLLVYEQYF
CDR3 DNA: TGTGCCAGCACCCTTAAACCAGGACTCCTGGTGTACGAGCAGTACTTC

D gene: NA
V gene: TRBV11-1
clone size: NA
J gene: TRBJ2-7
CDR3 protein: CASSLVGTDSSYEQYF
CDR3 DNA: TGTGCCAGCAGCTTAGTAGGGACCGACAGCTCCTACGAGCAGTACTTC

D gene: NA
V gene: TRBV12-3/TRBV12-4
clone size: NA
J gene: TRBJ1-2
CDR3 protein: CASSYGQHGYTF
CDR3 DNA: TGTGCCAGCAGCTATGGACAGCATGGCTACACCTTC

D gene: TRBD1
V gene: TRBV4-1
clone size: NA
J gene: TRBJ2-7
CDR3 protein: CASSQGDRGMDEQYF
CDR3 DNA: TGCGCCAGCAGCCAGGGGGACAGGGGAATGGACGAGCAGTACTTC

D gene: TRBD2
V gene: TRBV7-9
clone size: few
J gene: TRBJ2-7
CDR3 protein: CASSLVVAGSYEQYF
CDR3 DNA: TGTGCCAGCAGCTTAGTTGTAGCGGGGAGCTACGAGCAGTACTTC

D gene: NA
V gene: TRBV28
clone size: NA
J gene: TRBJ2-7
CDR3 protein: CASREQGSYEQYF
CDR3 DNA: TGTGCCAGCAGAGAACAGGGTTCCTACGAGCAGTACTTC

D gene: TRBD2
V gene: TRBV6-2/TRBV6-3
clone size: NA
J gene: TRBJ2-5
CDR3 protein: CASSYWSSGGEETQYF
CDR3 DNA: TGTGCCAGCAGTTACTGGAGTAGCGGGGGCGAAGAGACCCAGTACTTC

D gene: NA
V gene: TRBV6-5
clone size: once
J gene: TRBJ2-1
CDR3 protein: CASSYSKGRSYNEQFF
CDR3 DNA: TGTGCCAGCAGTTACTCAAAGGGGCGCTCCTACAATGAGCAGTTCTTC

D gene: NA
V gene: TRBV28
clone size: NA
J gene: TRBJ2-7
CDR3 protein: CASRLRDASSYEQYF
CDR3 DNA: TGTGCCAGCAGACTCCGGGACGCAAGCTCCTACGAGCAGTACTTC

D gene: TRBD2
V gene: TRBV5-1
clone size: few
J gene: TRBJ2-1
CDR3 protein: CASSLRRTSGGSSYNEQFF
CDR3 DNA: TGCGCCAGCAGCTTGCGGAGGACTAGCGGGGGGAGCTCCTACAATGAGCAGTTCTTC

D gene: NA
V gene: TRBV6-5
clone size: few
J gene: TRBJ1-5
CDR3 protein: CASSYSGGPDLPQHF
CDR3 DNA: TGTGCCAGCAGTTACTCGGGGGGGCCCGATTTGCCCCAGCATTTT

D gene: NA
V gene: TRBV4-3
clone size: NA
J gene: TRBJ2-2
CDR3 protein: CASSQDQGPGELFF
CDR3 DNA: TGCGCCAGCAGCCAAGATCAGGGCCCCGGGGAGCTGTTTTTT

D gene: TRBD1
V gene: TRBV10-3
clone size: few
J gene: TRBJ2-7
CDR3 protein: CAVAGTGNEQYF
CDR3 DNA: TGTGCCGTAGCCGGGACAGGGAACGAGCAGTACTTC

D gene: TRBD2
V gene: TRBV10-3
clone size: few
J gene: TRBJ2-1
CDR3 protein: CAISGPGTSGAPNEQFF
CDR3 DNA: TGTGCCATCAGTGGTCCCGGGACTAGCGGGGCCCCCAATGAGCAGTTCTTC

D gene: NA
V gene: TRBV6-2/TRBV6-3
clone size: few
J gene: TRBJ2-1
CDR3 protein: CASSYGGNSHNEQFF
CDR3 DNA: TGTGCCAGCAGTTACGGGGGGAATTCCCACAATGAGCAGTTCTTC

D gene: NA
V gene: TRBV20-1
clone size: many
J gene: TRBJ1-5
CDR3 protein: CSARVGQRNQPQHF
CDR3 DNA: TGCAGTGCTAGAGTTGGTCAGCGCAATCAGCCCCAGCATTTT

D gene: TRBD2
V gene: TRBV5-1
clone size: NA
J gene: TRBJ2-3
CDR3 protein: CASSTGTSGGVGTDTQYF
CDR3 DNA: TGCGCCAGCAGCACCGGGACTAGCGGGGGTGTGGGCACAGATACGCAGTATTTT

D gene: NA
V gene: TRBV7-9
clone size: NA
J gene: TRBJ1-4
CDR3 protein: CASNRQAKNEKLFF
CDR3 DNA: TGTGCCAGCAACCGACAGGCTAAGAATGAAAAACTGTTTTTT

D gene: NA
V gene: TRBV6-5
clone size: few
J gene: TRBJ2-1
CDR3 protein: CASSALGDSLFF
CDR3 DNA: TGTGCCAGCAGTGCCCTAGGAGACAGCTTGTTCTTC

D gene: NA
V gene: TRBV28
clone size: once
J gene: TRBJ1-5
CDR3 protein: CASSLPTGANQPQHF
CDR3 DNA: TGTGCCAGCAGTTTACCGACAGGAGCGAATCAGCCCCAGCATTTT

D gene: NA
V gene: TRBV10-3
clone size: NA
J gene: TRBJ2-4
CDR3 protein: CAISESGPLNIQYF
CDR3 DNA: TGTGCCATCAGTGAGTCGGGACCGTTGAACATTCAGTACTTC

D gene: NA
V gene: TRBV12-3/TRBV12-4
clone size: NA
J gene: TRBJ2-3
CDR3 protein: CASSFGGRRSDTQYF
CDR3 DNA: TGTGCCAGCAGCTTCGGGGGTAGGAGGTCAGATACGCAGTATTTT

D gene: NA
V gene: TRBV5-1
clone size: few
J gene: TRBJ1-2
CDR3 protein: CASSLDRASEYTF
CDR3 DNA: TGCGCCAGCAGCTTGGACAGGGCTTCAGAGTACACCTTC